One T cell receptor beta chain is described in this entry. What this receptor recognizes is not known. Base-call qualities are not available, and no considerably larger clone is one nucleotide away. Donors formed part of the validation cohort, which comprised over a hundred subjects and was distinct from the first cohort of 550 to 850 subjects. The library was built by means of the immunoSEQ multiplex PCR assay. Per the original workflow: To diagnose cytomegalovirus status from the catalog of TCR beta chain sequences, a statistical classification framework was built. Here the immuneACCESS table is served through TCRdb, limited to in-frame sequences with V and J called. Missing clones are a known gap in these copies; in checked studies unresolved V genes cover under half, and the rest lacks a known reason. That table is the source of V, J and clone size, and D and trimming were worked out from the DNA. This sample lists about 180,000 clones; around 85% were detected once. 15% to 20% of the sample is held by the ten biggest clonotypes.

The germline V gene supplies CDR1 SGHRS and CDR2 YFSETQ. Its CDR3 holds 14 amino acids, cysteine through phenylalanine. The CDR3 DNA has 42 bases and is translated from base 1. A distance of 13 bases separates the germline ends of V and J, which lose 0 bases and 9 bases respectively. The data stem from a study of cytomegalovirus exposure and HLA in healthy donors (dated by TCRdb to the late 2010s). At the level of the whole study: According to a later analysis, one platform produced both the 120 validation repertoires and the approximately 670 repertoires of the first cohort. The study was designed to test whether signatures of past pathogen exposure could be identified by cataloging public T cell receptors. Along with the roughly 670-subject first cohort, a separate validation cohort of around 120 different subjects was used. To predict cytomegalovirus infection status, the study combined high-throughput TCR immunosequencing, statistical association of individual TCRs with disease status, and machine learning. The paper as a whole reports these results and caveats: In vitro tests confirmed that three of the cytomegalovirus-associated TCR beta chains recognize cytomegalovirus antigens. In both the original and validation cohorts, the classifier was reported to diagnose cytomegalovirus status with high specificity and sensitivity. The authors suggested that the approach could potentially be generalized to other disease states and immunological phenotypes. Of the cluster scores, approximately 94% were above 0 in a later analysis, which found that TCRs clustered in the first cohort also tended to co-occur in the 95 to 150 validation repertoires. The study gave a list of some 150 TCR beta chains associated with cytomegalovirus. A later analysis lacked HLA typing for the validation cohort, so it scored co-occurrence in that cohort across all 120 repertoires. Most TCR sequences were observed very rarely across donors, whereas some public TCRs were present in many individuals.

The sample consisted of PBMCs. The clonotype was recovered from a man in his late teens or twenties in good health and CMV-seropositive. The chain is assembled from TRBV5-1 and TRBJ1-5; the D gene is not confidently resolved. The CDR3 here reads CASSLGEGLGPQHF. The nucleotides read TGCGCCAGCAGCTTGGGCGAGGGCTTGGGGCCCCAGCATTTT.